These 8 T cell receptor beta chains originate from one sample sequenced in a study of cytomegalovirus exposure and HLA in healthy donors. Primers: 60 Vbeta forward and 13 Jbeta reverse. TCRdb's copy holds only in-frame clones and misses some; the assay was immunoSEQ multiplex PCR. The profile shows 110,000 or so clones, roughly 79% of them singletons. The source material was PBMCs. These TCRs come from a woman aged 25 to 39 in good health and CMV-seronegative.

This rearrangement joins TRBV7-2 to TRBJ1-2; 9 bases are a match to TRBD1. The trim removed 5 bases at V and 8 bases at J, leaving 12 bases unmatched. CDR1 SGHTA and CDR2 FQGNSA come from the germline V gene. The CDR3 runs 15 residues. The CDR3 DNA reads TGTGCCAGCAGCCCCCGAGTTGGGACAGGGTTAGGCTACACCTTC. Its protein product is CASSPRVGTGLGYTF.

The gene calls are TRBV7-2 and TRBJ2-5; 11 bases are shared with TRBD1. Per the germline V gene, CDR1 is SGHTA and CDR2 is FQGNSA. The CDR3 is 17 residues long. Unmatched junction bases numbered 13, after V lost 5 bases and J lost 5 bases. The chain's CDR3 is CASSTGTGGGPMETQYF. DNA of the CDR3: TGTGCCAGCAGCACAGGGACAGGGGGGGGACCAATGGAGACCCAGTACTTC.

The chain couples TRBV6-1 to TRBJ2-1; 11 bases match TRBD1. The CDR3 sequence is 15 residues long. J gave up 4 bases and V 4 bases, and 3 bases lay outside the gene matches. Germline V gives CDR1 MNHNS, CDR2 SASEGT. CDR3 DNA: TGTGCCAGCAGTGGGACAGGGGGCCTTTACAATGAGCAGTTCTTC. This translates into CASSGTGGLYNEQFF.

The chain employs TRBV7-9 and TRBJ2-4; weak D call: TRBD1 (6 bases). Between the trimmed V and J ends, which lost 5 bases and 3 bases, there was a span of 20 bases. CDR1 and CDR2 from the germline V gene are SEHNR and FQNEAQ (reference sequence). The CDR3 sequence is 17 residues long. CDR3 region: CASSPRTDGPLKNIQYF. CDR3 coding DNA: TGTGCCAGCAGCCCCCGGACAGACGGCCCACTCAAAAACATTCAGTACTTC.

CDR3 in DNA: TGCGCCAGCACGGGGACTAGCGGACGAGAGACCCAGTACTTC. Its protein product is CASTGTSGRETQYF. V is TRBV5-1 and J is TRBJ2-5, with 11 bases fitting TRBD2. CDR3 length: 14 residues. CDR1 SGHRS and CDR2 YFSETQ come from the germline V gene. The V segment lost 6 bases and the J segment 4 bases; nucleotides outside the gene matches: 5.

The V and J genes are TRBV5-1 and TRBJ2-3; D might be TRBD1 (6 bases). The CDR3 consists of 15 residues. The V end lost 4 bases, the J end lost 5 bases, and 17 bases lay between the germline ends. Per the germline V gene, CDR1 is SGHRS and CDR2 is YFSETQ. CDR3 sequence reads: CASSPLVGAQDTQYF. The CDR3 coding sequence is TGCGCCAGCAGCCCCCTGGTGGGGGCGCAAGATACGCAGTATTTT.

The V call is TRBV28, the J call TRBJ2-2; TRBD1 matches at 7 bases. CDR3 length: 15 residues. Unmatched junction bases numbered 8, after V lost 3 bases and J lost 7 bases. Germline V CDR1 and CDR2: MDHEN, SYDVKM. CDR3 residues: CASSFSGGTGGELFF. CDR3 DNA: TGTGCCAGCAGTTTCTCAGGGGGTACTGGCGGGGAGCTGTTTTTT. The whole variable domain, remainder taken from reference TRBV28 and TRBJ2-2, is DVKVTQSSRYLVKRTGEKVFLECVQDMDHENMFWYRQDPGLGLRLIYFSYDVKMKEKGDIPEGYSVSREKKERFSLILESASTNQTSMYLCASSFSGGTGGELFFGEGSRLTVL.

The gene calls are TRBV21-1 and TRBJ2-3; the table assigns TRBD2, which was not confirmed against the DNA. TRBV21-1 is a known pseudogene. This CDR3 spans 16 amino acids. CDR3 loop: CASSKAGTSVADTQYF. The CDR3 nucleotides read TGTGCCAGCAGCAAAGCAGGGACTAGCGTCGCAGATACGCAGTATTTT.